The next 26 T cell receptor beta chains were all read from a single sample in a study of cytomegalovirus exposure and HLA in healthy donors. The PCR used 60 Vbeta and 13 Jbeta primers. The table came from immunoSEQ multiplex PCR; TCRdb's copy has only in-frame clones and leaves some out. The sample carries approximately 150,000 clones, nearly 80% recorded once. Sequenced material: PBMCs. These receptor sequences come from a woman aged 40-49 years in good health and CMV-seronegative.

The chain carries TRBV11-3 and TRBJ2-1, with 7 positions matching TRBD1. Trimming at V came to 4 bases and at J to 3 bases, leaving 9 bases not matched to a gene. The CDR3 totals 16 residues. Germline values: CDR1 SGHNT, CDR2 YENEEA. The CDR3 DNA reads as TGTGCCAGCAGCTCAACGGGACAGAGACTCTACAATGAGCAGTTCTTC. Its translation: CASSSTGQRLYNEQFF.

The V and J genes are TRBV5-4 and TRBJ1-1; no clear D. The CDR3 covers 14 residues. Germline V lookup: CDR1 SGHNT, CDR2 YYREEE (reference sequence). Trimming stripped 4 bases from V and 1 base from J, with 11 bases between. The CDR3 DNA is TGTGCCAGCAGCCAACAACAGAGGAACACTGAAGCTTTCTTT. Its translation is CASSQQQRNTEAFF.

This chain uses TRBV7-9 with TRBJ2-6; D call uncertain. Germline assignment: CDR1 SEHNR and CDR2 FQNEAQ (reference sequence). Trimming shortened V by 5 bases and J by 0 bases, and 8 bases separated the two germline ends. The CDR3 totals 15 residues. The CDR3 DNA is TGTGCCAGCAGCGTCAGGCCCTCTGGGGCCAACGTCCTGACTTTC. It codes for CASSVRPSGANVLTF.

J is TRBJ1-2 and V is TRBV5-1; 7 bases match TRBD1. CDR1 and CDR2 from the germline V gene are SGHRS and YFSETQ. This CDR3 region has 12 residues. After removal of 3 bases from V and 10 bases from J, the junction contained 6 bases not matched to a gene. CDR3 DNA: TGCGCCAGCAGCTGGACAGGCGATGTCTACACCTTC. Its translation: CASSWTGDVYTF. The whole variable domain, filled in from reference TRBV5-1 and TRBJ1-2, reads KAGVTQTPRYLIKTRGQQVTLSCSPISGHRSVSWYQQTPGQGLQFLFEYFSETQRNKGNFPGRFSGRQFSNSRSEMNVSTLELGDSALYLCASSWTGDVYTFGSGTRLTVV.

The rearrangement links TRBV9 to TRBJ2-3; a weak D match, TRBD1 (5 bases). CDR3 length: 15 amino acids. V lost 4 bases, J lost 2 bases, and 14 bases lay in between. Germline assignment: CDR1 SGDLS and CDR2 YYNGEE. The CDR3 spells CASSPLGHTTDTQYF. The CDR3 bases are TGTGCCAGCAGCCCCCTTGGACACACCACAGATACGCAGTATTTT.

This chain links TRBV19 with TRBJ2-6, with 11 bases aligning to TRBD1. This CDR3 has 17 amino acids. Germline V gene data show CDR1 as LNHDA and CDR2 as SQIVND (reference sequence). V was pared by 3 bases and J by 0 bases, with 1 base of the junction left unmatched. CDR3 nucleotide sequence: TGTGCCAGTAGTATGGGACAGGGGGTCTCTGGGGCCAACGTCCTGACTTTC. It yields the protein CASSMGQGVSGANVLTF.

The chain is built from TRBV7-9 and TRBJ2-7; D gene unclear. The CDR3 extends over 12 amino acids. The V end lost 1 base, the J end lost 6 bases, and 7 bases lay between the germline ends. Germline CDR1 is SEHNR and CDR2 is FQNEAQ (reference sequence). CDR3 bases: TGTGCCAGCAGCTTAGAACAGTGCGAGCAGTACTTC. Its translation: CASSLEQCEQYF.

This clone was counted a single time. The gene calls are TRBV5-4 and TRBJ1-2, with D hard to call. V lost 3 bases and J 0 bases, leaving 9 bases between the germline ends. CDR1 and CDR2 from the germline V gene are SGHNT and YYREEE (reference sequence). There are 14 residues in the CDR3. This chain's CDR3 is CASSSPTSNYGYTF. In DNA, the CDR3 is TGTGCCAGCAGCTCCCCGACATCTAACTATGGCTACACCTTC.

The chain carries TRBV4-1 and TRBJ1-5, with D perhaps matching TRBD1 (6 bases). The CDR3 is 19 amino acids. Looked up from germline, CDR1 is MGHRA and CDR2 is YSYEKL. Trimming shortened V by 0 bases and J by 0 bases, and 18 bases separated the two germline ends. The DNA for the CDR3 is TGCGCCAGCAGCCAAGATGGGGGTTTGTCAGGGGTTAGCAATCAGCCCCAGCATTTT. Encoded protein: CASSQDGGLSGVSNQPQHF.

The chain joins TRBV27 to TRBJ1-5; D ambiguous. Germline CDR1 reads MNHEY; CDR2 reads SMNVEV (reference sequence). V lost 7 bases, J lost 7 bases, and 11 bases lay in between. This CDR3 is built from 12 residues. The CDR3 loop is CASILLIQPQHF. CDR3 DNA: TGTGCCAGCATACTCCTAATCCAGCCCCAGCATTTT.

The table lists this clone with a few counts. This rearrangement joins TRBV4-3 to TRBJ2-7; weak D call: TRBD1 (6 bases). Germline CDR1 reads LGHNA; CDR2 reads YSLEER. Trimming left V 0 bases short and J 2 bases short, with 8 bases between. This CDR3 contains 14 residues. CDR3 loop: CASSQDRGTYEQYF. CDR3 nucleotide sequence: TGCGCCAGCAGCCAAGACAGGGGAACCTACGAGCAGTACTTC.

The chain carries TRBV19 and TRBJ1-1; D remains unclear. Germline loops: CDR1 LNHDA, CDR2 SQIVND (reference sequence). The CDR3 consists of 10 residues. The ends were cut back, 6 bases at V and 4 bases at J, with 3 bases in the middle. The CDR3, as DNA: TGTGCCAGTAGGAGCACTGAAGCTTTCTTT. As protein: CASRSTEAFF.

The genes are TRBV4-2 and TRBJ1-3; 8 nucleotides align to TRBD1. CDR3 length: 16 residues. The trim removed 1 base at V and 4 bases at J, leaving 6 bases unmatched. Germline values: CDR1 LGHNA, CDR2 YNFKEQ. The DNA for the CDR3 is TGTGCCAGCAGCCAAGGTGACAGGGGAGACGGAAACACCATATATTTT. It yields the protein CASSQGDRGDGNTIYF.

Only one count was recorded for this clone. V usage is TRBV19 and J usage is TRBJ1-4; 8 positions match TRBD1. The germline CDR1 and CDR2 sequences are LNHDA and SQIVND (reference sequence). V dropped 6 bases and J dropped 7; count of bases not matched to a gene: 7. CDR3 size: 14 residues. Written as DNA, the CDR3 is TGTGCCAGTAGGTACAGGGGGAAGCGTGAAAAACTGTTTTTT. Protein: CASRYRGKREKLFF. Complete variable domain (other parts from reference TRBV19 and TRBJ1-4): DGGITQSPKYLFRKEGQNVTLSCEQNLNHDAMYWYRQDPGQGLRLIYYSQIVNDFQKGDIAEGYSVSREKKESFPLTVTSAQKNPTAFYLCASRYRGKREKLFFGSGTQLSVL.

This chain connects TRBV28 to TRBJ2-7; 10 bases align to TRBD2. The germline V gene has CDR1 MDHEN and CDR2 SYDVKM. The CDR3 length is 15 residues. With V trimmed by 5 bases and J by 4 bases, 8 bases remained unmatched. CDR3 protein: CASSIGLAVTYEQYF. The CDR3 DNA reads TGTGCCAGCAGTATCGGACTAGCGGTGACGTACGAGCAGTACTTC. Together with reference TRBV28 and TRBJ2-7, the CDR3 gives the full variable domain: DVKVTQSSRYLVKRTGEKVFLECVQDMDHENMFWYRQDPGLGLRLIYFSYDVKMKEKGDIPEGYSVSREKKERFSLILESASTNQTSMYLCASSIGLAVTYEQYFGPGTRLTVT.

The chain is built from TRBV7-2 and TRBJ2-1; tentatively, D is TRBD2 (6 bases). This CDR3 spans 15 amino acids. V was shortened by 3 bases and J by 8 bases, with 17 bases between the two germline ends. Germline V gives CDR1 SGHTA, CDR2 FQGNSA. The CDR3 is CASSLEGRNVDEQFF. The CDR3 nucleotides are TGTGCCAGCAGCTTGGAGGGAAGAAACGTCGATGAGCAGTTCTTC.

This clone was seen more than once but under ten times. J is TRBJ2-7 and V is TRBV20-1, with D tentatively TRBD1 (5 bases). Trimming stripped 0 bases from V and 6 bases from J, with 6 bases between. The CDR3 extends over 11 amino acids. The V gene's germline CDR1 is DFQATT and CDR2 SNEGSKA (reference sequence). The CDR3 nucleotides read TGCAGTGCTAGAGATAGGGGCGAGCAGTACTTC. Amino acid sequence: CSARDRGEQYF.

The CDR3 reads CASSRIQAGGRSYGYTF. For the CDR3, the DNA is TGTGCCAGCAGCCGAATACAGGCAGGGGGTAGGTCCTATGGCTACACCTTC. This sequence joins TRBV5-6 and TRBJ1-2, with 7 bases lining up with TRBD1. With V trimmed by 4 bases and J by 4 bases, 16 bases remained unmatched. CDR1 and CDR2 (germline): SGHDT, YYEEEE. This CDR3 contains 17 residues.

This chain uses TRBV11-1 with TRBJ2-5; 8 bases are shared with TRBD2. Germline V gene data show CDR1 as SGHAT and CDR2 as FQDESV (reference sequence). V trimming: 6 bases; J trimming: 1 base; junction bases outside the gene matches: 4. The CDR3 is made up of 14 amino acids. CDR3 amino acids: CASSSTSGQETQYF. DNA for the CDR3: TGTGCCAGCAGTTCCACTAGCGGCCAAGAGACCCAGTACTTC.

V is TRBV29-1 and J is TRBJ1-3; TRBD1 matches 11 bases. This CDR3 region has 15 residues. V trimming: 7 bases; J trimming: 1 base; junction bases outside the gene matches: 6. Germline CDR1 is SQVTM and CDR2 is ANQGSEA. The CDR3 region has the DNA TGCAGCGCCGGACAGGGGGCTGAGTCTGGAAACACCATATATTTT. Protein: CSAGQGAESGNTIYF.

The chain is built from TRBV25-1 and TRBJ1-1; D gene uncertain. Germline V gene lookup returns CDR1 MGHDK and CDR2 SYGVNS. The CDR3 is 16 amino acids. Trimming cost V 0 bases and J 1 base, with 12 bases left between them. The CDR3 region has the DNA TGTGCCAGCAGTGAATATGGGAGGGAGGGGAACACTGAAGCTTTCTTT. Translation gives CASSEYGREGNTEAFF.

This sequence joins TRBV7-9 and TRBJ1-2; possibly TRBD1 for D (6 bases). This CDR3 has 15 residues. Germline lookup yields CDR1 SEHNR and CDR2 FQNEAQ (reference sequence). V was shortened by 5 bases and J by 0 bases, with 13 bases between the two germline ends. For the CDR3, the DNA is TGTGCCAGCAGCGCAGGACAGCACCCTAACTATGGCTACACCTTC. Encoded protein: CASSAGQHPNYGYTF.

V usage is TRBV27 and J usage is TRBJ1-2; 9 bases are shared with TRBD1. Germline CDR1 MNHEY, CDR2 SMNVEV (reference sequence). The CDR3 has 15 residues. Trimming removed 6 bases from V and 7 bases from J; junction bases left unmatched: 12. CDR3 in amino acids: CASRILRDRESGYTF. DNA for the CDR3: TGTGCCAGCAGGATCCTCCGGGACAGGGAGTCTGGCTACACCTTC.

There are a few counts of this clone. The rearrangement links TRBV30 to TRBJ1-2, with D tentatively TRBD1 (5 bases). There are 12 residues in the CDR3. CDR1 and CDR2 from the germline V gene are GTSNPN and SVGIG (reference sequence). The CDR3 bases are TGTGCTCTGGGGGACTGGGGGGTTGGCTACACCTTC. Amino acids: CALGDWGVGYTF.

The V call is TRBV5-1, the J call TRBJ2-5, with D perhaps matching TRBD2 (7 bases). The germline gives CDR1 SGHRS, CDR2 YFSETQ. This CDR3 spans 14 amino acids. With 5 bases removed from V and 11 bases from J, the gap between germline ends came to 22 bases. The CDR3 coding sequence is TGCGCCAGCAGGCGAGGGGGGGGCCTTGGAGAGCAGTACTTC. Translated: CASRRGGGLGEQYF.

V gene TRBV19 combines with J gene TRBJ1-5; TRBD1 aligns across 9 bases. The junction had 8 bases not matched to a gene; V was cut back by 3 bases and J by 5 bases. Germline V gene sequence: CDR1 LNHDA, CDR2 SQIVND (reference sequence). This CDR3 has 16 residues. The CDR3 region is CASSIVDRGWDQPQHF. The CDR3 DNA is TGTGCCAGTAGTATCGTGGACAGGGGCTGGGATCAGCCCCAGCATTTT.